The 11 T cell receptor beta chains listed next were all sequenced from one sample in a study of cytomegalovirus exposure and HLA in healthy donors. 13 Jbeta primers and 60 Vbeta primers were used for the PCR. The protocol was immunoSEQ multiplex PCR, while the TCRdb copy is restricted to in-frame clones and leaves out a portion. Of 300,000 or so clones listed, approximately 84% are singletons. What was sequenced was PBMCs. All receptors come from a woman aged 40 to 50 in good health and CMV-seropositive.

This clone was found a few times. The gene calls are TRBV4-3 and TRBJ2-3; TRBD2 agrees at 8 bases. Unmatched junction bases numbered 6, after V lost 3 bases and J lost 1 base. Germline lookup yields CDR1 LGHNA and CDR2 YSLEER. This CDR3 comprises 16 residues. The CDR3 is CASSQLGGLGTDTQYF. For the CDR3, the DNA is TGCGCCAGCAGCCAGCTCGGGGGACTAGGCACAGATACGCAGTATTTT.

The chain employs TRBV28 and TRBJ2-7, with D uncertain. This CDR3 contains 10 residues. Germline CDR1 and CDR2: MDHEN and SYDVKM. Between the trimmed V and J ends, which lost 8 bases and 4 bases, there was a span of 6 bases. This chain's CDR3 is CASSQYEQYF. In nucleotides, the CDR3 is TGTGCCAGCTCCCAGTACGAGCAGTACTTC.

This chain uses TRBV7-9 with TRBJ1-2; TRBD1 agrees at 7 bases. CDR1 and CDR2 (germline): SEHNR, FQNEAQ (reference sequence). With 7 bases clipped from V and 2 bases from J, the junction kept 10 bases outside the gene matches. The CDR3 runs to 15 residues. CDR3 in amino acids: CASTTPGTANYGYTF. Written as DNA, the CDR3 is TGTGCCAGCACTACTCCCGGGACAGCGAACTATGGCTACACCTTC.

The J gene is TRBJ2-7, the V gene TRBV7-2, with 7 positions matching TRBD2. The length of the CDR3 is 16 residues. The V and J ends lost 4 bases and 0 bases, in that order; junction bases with no gene match: 9. Per the germline V gene, CDR1 is SGHTA and CDR2 is FQGNSA. CDR3 nucleotide sequence: TGTGCCAGCAGCTCGGCTAGCGGTGCCTTCTCCTACGAGCAGTACTTC. Protein product: CASSSASGAFSYEQYF.

The chain recombines TRBV7-3 with TRBJ2-1; the match to TRBD2 covers 7 bases. Germline values: CDR1 SGHTA, CDR2 FQGTGA. This CDR3 spans 14 amino acids. V gave up 3 bases and J gave up 6 bases; unmatched junction bases: 5. For the CDR3, the DNA is TGTGCCAGCAGCTTGGCGGGAGCCCCCAATGAGCAGTTCTTC. Protein product: CASSLAGAPNEQFF.

The CDR3 sequence: CASSLGEADTQYF. The CDR3 region has the DNA TGTGCCAGCAGCTTGGGAGAAGCAGATACGCAGTATTTT. J is TRBJ2-3 and V is TRBV5-8; D remains ambiguous. This CDR3 is 13 amino acids long. Germline CDR1 reads SGHTS; CDR2 reads YDEGEE. Trimming cost V 0 bases and J 4 bases, with 6 bases left between them.

The J gene is TRBJ1-4, the V gene TRBV11-3; D call uncertain. This CDR3 region has 12 residues. The germline V gene encodes CDR1 SGHNT and CDR2 YENEEA. The ends were cut back, 3 bases at V and 4 bases at J, with 3 bases in the middle. This CDR3 is CASSFRNEKLFF. The CDR3 DNA is TGTGCCAGCAGCTTCCGTAATGAAAAACTGTTTTTT.

The genes are TRBV6-5 and TRBJ1-6; D may be TRBD1 (6 bases). CDR1 and CDR2 from the germline V gene are MNHEY and SVGAGI. The V gene lost 0 bases and the J gene lost 1 base, with 7 bases spanning the gap. This CDR3 is built from 16 residues. The CDR3 loop reads CASSYSQGSYNSPLHF. The CDR3 bases are TGTGCCAGCAGTTACTCCCAGGGGTCCTATAATTCACCCCTCCACTTT.

This clone was observed once. This chain uses TRBV27 with TRBJ2-1; possibly TRBD2 for D (5 bases). The CDR3 covers 16 residues. The germline V and J ends were trimmed by 0 bases and 4 bases, with 13 bases remaining between them. CDR1 MNHEY and CDR2 SMNVEV come from the germline V gene (reference sequence). Written as DNA, the CDR3 is TGTGCCAGCAGTTTATCGTCGGCGACTACTTACAATGAGCAGTTCTTC. Translation gives CASSLSSATTYNEQFF.

The chain recombines TRBV28 with TRBJ1-2, with 10 bases fitting TRBD1. This CDR3 contains 16 residues. Germline V gene lookup returns CDR1 MDHEN and CDR2 SYDVKM. V was pared by 6 bases and J by 0 bases, with 7 bases of the junction left unmatched. CDR3 in DNA: TGTGCCAGCAGACCGGGACAGGGGCGGCCTAACTATGGCTACACCTTC. Translating it yields CASRPGQGRPNYGYTF.

The chain uses TRBV7-6 and TRBJ1-4; TRBD1 matches 8 bases. The germline CDR1 and CDR2 sequences are SGHVS and FNYEAQ. The CDR3 runs 15 residues. The junction had 11 bases not matched to a gene; V was cut back by 6 bases and J by 8 bases. The CDR3 coding sequence is TGTGCCAGCAGTAGCACCGGGACAGGCAGAGAAAAACTGTTTTTT. Translating gives CASSSTGTGREKLFF.